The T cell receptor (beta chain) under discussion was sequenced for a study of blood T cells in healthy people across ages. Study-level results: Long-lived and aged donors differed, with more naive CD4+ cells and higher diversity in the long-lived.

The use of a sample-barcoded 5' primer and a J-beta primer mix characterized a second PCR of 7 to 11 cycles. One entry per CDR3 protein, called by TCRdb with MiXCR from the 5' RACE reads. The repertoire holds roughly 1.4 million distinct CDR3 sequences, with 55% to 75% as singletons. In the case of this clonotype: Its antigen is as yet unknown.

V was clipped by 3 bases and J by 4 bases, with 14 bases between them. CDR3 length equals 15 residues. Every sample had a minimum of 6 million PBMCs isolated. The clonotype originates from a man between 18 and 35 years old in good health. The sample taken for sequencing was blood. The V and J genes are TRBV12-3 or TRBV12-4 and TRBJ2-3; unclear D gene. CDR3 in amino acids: CASSLKRVSADTQYF. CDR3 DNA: TGTGCCAGCAGTTTGAAAAGAGTGTCGGCAGATACGCAGTATTTT.